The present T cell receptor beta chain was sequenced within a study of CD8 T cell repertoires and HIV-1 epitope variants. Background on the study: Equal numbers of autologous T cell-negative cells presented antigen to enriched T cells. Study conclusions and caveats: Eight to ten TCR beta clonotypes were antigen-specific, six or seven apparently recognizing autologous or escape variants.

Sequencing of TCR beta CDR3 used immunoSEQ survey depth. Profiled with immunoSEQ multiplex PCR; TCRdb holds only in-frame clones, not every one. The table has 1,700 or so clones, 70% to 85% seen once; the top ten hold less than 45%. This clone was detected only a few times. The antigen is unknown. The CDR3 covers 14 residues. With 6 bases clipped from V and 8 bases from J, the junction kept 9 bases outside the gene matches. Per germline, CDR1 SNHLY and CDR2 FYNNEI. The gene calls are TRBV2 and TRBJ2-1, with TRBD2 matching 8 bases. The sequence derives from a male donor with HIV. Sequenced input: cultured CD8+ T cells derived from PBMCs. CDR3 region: CASSNSGMNDEQFF. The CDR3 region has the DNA TGTGCCAGCAGCAATAGCGGGATGAACGATGAGCAGTTCTTC.